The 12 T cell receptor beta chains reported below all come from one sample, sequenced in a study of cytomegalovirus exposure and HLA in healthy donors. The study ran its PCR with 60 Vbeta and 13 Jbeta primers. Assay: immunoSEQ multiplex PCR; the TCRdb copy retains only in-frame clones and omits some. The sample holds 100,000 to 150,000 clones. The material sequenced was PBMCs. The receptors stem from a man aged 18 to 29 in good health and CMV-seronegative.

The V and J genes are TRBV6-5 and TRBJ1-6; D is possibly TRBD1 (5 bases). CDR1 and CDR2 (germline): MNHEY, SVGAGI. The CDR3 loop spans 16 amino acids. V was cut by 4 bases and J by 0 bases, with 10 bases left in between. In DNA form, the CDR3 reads TGTGCCAGCAGTTCGCCGGGGGGCTCCTATAATTCACCCCTCCACTTT. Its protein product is CASSSPGGSYNSPLHF.

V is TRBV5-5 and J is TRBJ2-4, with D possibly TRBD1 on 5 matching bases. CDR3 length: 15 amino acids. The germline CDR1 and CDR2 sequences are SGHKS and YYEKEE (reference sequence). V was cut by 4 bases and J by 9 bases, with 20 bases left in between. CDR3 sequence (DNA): TGTGCCAGCAGCCTCGAGGTGGGCAGGGCGGTCATTCAGTACTTC. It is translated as CASSLEVGRAVIQYF.

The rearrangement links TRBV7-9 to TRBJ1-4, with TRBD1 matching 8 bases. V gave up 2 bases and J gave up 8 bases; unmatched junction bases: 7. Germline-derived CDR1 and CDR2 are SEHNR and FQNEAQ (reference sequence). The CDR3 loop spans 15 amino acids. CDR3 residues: CASSLRQGLGEKLFF. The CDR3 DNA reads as TGTGCCAGCAGCTTACGACAGGGGTTAGGCGAAAAACTGTTTTTT. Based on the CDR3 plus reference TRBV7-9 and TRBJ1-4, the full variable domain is DTGVSQNPRHKITKRGQNVTFRCDPISEHNRLYWYRQTLGQGPEFLTYFQNEAQLEKSRLLSDRFSAERPKGSFSTLEIQRTEQGDSAMYLCASSLRQGLGEKLFFGSGTQLSVL.

CDR3 amino acids: CAWSARTAPGTF. Written as DNA, the CDR3 is TGTGCCTGGAGTGCCCGGACAGCCCCCGGCACCTTC. The chain recombines TRBV30 with TRBJ1-2; TRBD1 might be the D (6 bases). The germline gives CDR1 GTSNPN, CDR2 SVGIG (reference sequence). The CDR3 runs to 12 residues. Trimming pared 1 base from V and 13 bases from J, leaving 16 bases between.

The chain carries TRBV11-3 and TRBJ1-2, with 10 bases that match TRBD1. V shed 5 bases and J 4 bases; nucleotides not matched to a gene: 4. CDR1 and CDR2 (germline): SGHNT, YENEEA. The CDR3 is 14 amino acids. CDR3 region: CASSARQGAYGYTF. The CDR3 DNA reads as TGTGCCAGCAGCGCTCGACAGGGGGCCTATGGCTACACCTTC. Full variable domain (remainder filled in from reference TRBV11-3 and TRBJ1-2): EAGVVQSPRYKIIEKKQPVAFWCNPISGHNTLYWYLQNLGQGPELLIRYENEEAVDDSQLPKDRFSAERLKGVDSTLKIQPAELGDSAVYLCASSARQGAYGYTFGSGTRLTVV.

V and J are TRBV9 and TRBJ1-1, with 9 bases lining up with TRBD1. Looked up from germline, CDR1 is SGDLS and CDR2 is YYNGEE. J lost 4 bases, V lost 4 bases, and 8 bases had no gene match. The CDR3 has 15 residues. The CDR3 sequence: CASSSNRGHGTEAFF. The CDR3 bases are TGTGCCAGCAGCTCCAACAGGGGGCATGGCACTGAAGCTTTCTTT. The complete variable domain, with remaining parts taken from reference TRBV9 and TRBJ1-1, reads DSGVTQTPKHLITATGQRVTLRCSPRSGDLSVYWYQQSLDQGLQFLIQYYNGEERAKGNILERFSAQQFPDLHSELNLSSLELGDSALYFCASSSNRGHGTEAFFGQGTRLTVV.

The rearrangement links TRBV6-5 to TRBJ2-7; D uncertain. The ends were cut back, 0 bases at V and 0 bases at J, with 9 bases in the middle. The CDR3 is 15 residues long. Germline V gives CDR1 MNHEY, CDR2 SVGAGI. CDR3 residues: CASSYSEKFSYEQYF. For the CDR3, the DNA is TGTGCCAGCAGTTACTCGGAGAAGTTCTCCTACGAGCAGTACTTC.

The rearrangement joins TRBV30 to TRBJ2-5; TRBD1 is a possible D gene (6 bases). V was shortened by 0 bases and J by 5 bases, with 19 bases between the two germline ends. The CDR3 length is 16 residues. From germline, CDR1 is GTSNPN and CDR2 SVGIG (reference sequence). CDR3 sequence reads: CAWSVHLTQGRETQYF. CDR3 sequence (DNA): TGTGCCTGGAGTGTGCACCTTACTCAGGGGCGGGAGACCCAGTACTTC.

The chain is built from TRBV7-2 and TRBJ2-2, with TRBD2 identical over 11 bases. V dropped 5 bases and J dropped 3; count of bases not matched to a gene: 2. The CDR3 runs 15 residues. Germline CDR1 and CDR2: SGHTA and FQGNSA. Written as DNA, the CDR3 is TGTGCCAGCAGCCGACTAGCGGGACACACCGGGGAGCTGTTTTTT. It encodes CASSRLAGHTGELFF.

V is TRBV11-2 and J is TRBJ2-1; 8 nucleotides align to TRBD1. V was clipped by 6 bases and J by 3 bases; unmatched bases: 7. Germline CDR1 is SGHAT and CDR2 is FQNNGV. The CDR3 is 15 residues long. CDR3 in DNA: TGTGCCAGCAGGCCTCAGGGGGCGGTCTACAATGAGCAGTTCTTC. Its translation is CASRPQGAVYNEQFF.

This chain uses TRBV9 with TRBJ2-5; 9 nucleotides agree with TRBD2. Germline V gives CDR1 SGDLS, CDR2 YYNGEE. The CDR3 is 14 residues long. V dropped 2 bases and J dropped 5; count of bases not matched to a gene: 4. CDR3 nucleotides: TGTGCCAGCAGCGTCCCTAGCGGGGAGGAGACCCAGTACTTC. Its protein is CASSVPSGEETQYF.

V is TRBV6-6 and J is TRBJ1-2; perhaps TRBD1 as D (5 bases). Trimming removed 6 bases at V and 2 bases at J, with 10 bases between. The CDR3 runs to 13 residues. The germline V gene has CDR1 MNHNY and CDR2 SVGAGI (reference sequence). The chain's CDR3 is CASSGGGNYGYTF. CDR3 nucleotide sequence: TGTGCCAGCAGCGGGGGGGGGAACTATGGCTACACCTTC.